This record looks at one T cell receptor beta chain sequence and its context. Other DNA sequences of this sample code for an identical CDR3. The data were taken from a study of PD-1 blockade in classical Hodgkin lymphoma. Libraries were prepared by immunoSEQ multiplex PCR; TCRdb keeps only in-frame clonotypes and omits some of them. The sample contains about 45,000 clones, under 75% of which appear only once. All trial patients relapsed after autologous stem cell transplantation. Sequencing was performed on peripheral blood mononuclear cells (PBMCs), taken before the second cycle of nivolumab. The source is a human donor with classical Hodgkin lymphoma.

CDR3 nucleotide sequence: TGCGCCAGCAGTGAGTTTGGGACTCGCGGCCCCTACGAGCAGTACTTC. This translates into CASSEFGTRGPYEQYF. V usage is TRBV10-1 and J usage is TRBJ2-7; TRBD2 is a possible D gene (6 bases). V lost 1 base and J 2 bases, leaving 15 bases between the germline ends. Germline CDR1 WNHNN, CDR2 SYGVQD (reference sequence). The CDR3 is 16 amino acids.